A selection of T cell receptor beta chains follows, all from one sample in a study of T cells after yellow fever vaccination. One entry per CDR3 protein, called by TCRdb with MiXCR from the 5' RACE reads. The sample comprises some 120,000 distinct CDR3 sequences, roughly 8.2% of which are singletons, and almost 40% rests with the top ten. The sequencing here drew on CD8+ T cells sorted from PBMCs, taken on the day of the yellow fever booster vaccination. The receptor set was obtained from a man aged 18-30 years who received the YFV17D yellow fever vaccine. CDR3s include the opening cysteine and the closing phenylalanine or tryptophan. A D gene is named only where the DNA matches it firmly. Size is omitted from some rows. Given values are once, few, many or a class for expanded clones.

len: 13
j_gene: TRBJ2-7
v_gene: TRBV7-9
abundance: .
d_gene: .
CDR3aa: CASTDLISWEQYF
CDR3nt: TGTGCCAGCACGGATCTTATATCGTGGGAGCAGTACTTC

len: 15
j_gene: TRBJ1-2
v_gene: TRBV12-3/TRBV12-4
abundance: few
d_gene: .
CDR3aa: CASSLEGSSSYGYTF
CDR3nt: TGTGCCAGCAGTTTAGAGGGCAGTTCATCCTATGGCTACACCTTC

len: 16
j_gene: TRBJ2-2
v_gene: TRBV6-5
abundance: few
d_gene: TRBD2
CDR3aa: CASGTSGGYGTGELFF
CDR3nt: TGTGCCAGCGGGACTAGCGGGGGGTACGGGACCGGGGAGCTGTTTTTT

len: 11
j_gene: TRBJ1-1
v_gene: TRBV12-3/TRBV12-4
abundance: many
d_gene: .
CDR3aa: CASSPGTEAFF
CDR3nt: TGTGCCAGCAGCCCCGGGACTGAAGCTTTCTTT

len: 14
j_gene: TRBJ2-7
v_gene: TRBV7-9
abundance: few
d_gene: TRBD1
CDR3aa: CASSDSDRSYEQYF
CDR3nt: TGTGCCAGCAGCGATTCGGACAGGTCCTACGAGCAGTACTTC

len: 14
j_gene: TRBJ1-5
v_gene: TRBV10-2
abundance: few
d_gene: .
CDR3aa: CASSESDWGQPQHF
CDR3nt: TGCGCCAGCAGTGAGTCCGATTGGGGTCAGCCCCAGCATTTT

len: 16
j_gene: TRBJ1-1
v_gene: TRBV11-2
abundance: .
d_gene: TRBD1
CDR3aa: CASSLVMGQPNTEAFF
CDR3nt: TGTGCCAGCAGCTTAGTAATGGGACAGCCGAACACTGAAGCTTTCTTT

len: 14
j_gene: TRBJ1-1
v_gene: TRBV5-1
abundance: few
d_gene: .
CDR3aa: CASSLEPGSPEAFF
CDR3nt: TGCGCCAGCAGCTTGGAACCCGGTTCCCCTGAAGCTTTCTTT

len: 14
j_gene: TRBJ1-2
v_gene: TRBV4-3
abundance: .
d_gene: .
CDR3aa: CASSQDPGSYGYTF
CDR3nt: TGCGCCAGCAGCCAAGATCCGGGGAGCTATGGCTACACCTTC

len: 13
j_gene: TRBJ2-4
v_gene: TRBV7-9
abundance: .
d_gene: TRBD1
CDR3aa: CASSVDRQNIQYF
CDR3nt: TGTGCCAGCAGCGTGGACAGGCAAAACATTCAGTACTTC

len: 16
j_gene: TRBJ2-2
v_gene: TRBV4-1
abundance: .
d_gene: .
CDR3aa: CASSQVPKLTTGELFF
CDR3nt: TGCGCCAGCAGCCAAGTGCCCAAACTAACTACCGGGGAGCTGTTTTTT